Presented here are 20 T cell receptor beta chains from one specimen sequenced in a study of blood T cell repertoires in COVID-19. TCRdb's copy holds only in-frame clones and misses some; the assay was immunoSEQ multiplex PCR. The sample gives about 210,000 clones, about 76% of which show up once; approximately 9% is in the top ten. The sequencing input was PBMCs or T cells enriched from blood (not recorded which). The receptors were sampled from a woman aged 45 to 65 with acute COVID-19.

This clone turned up a few times. The V and J genes are TRBV6-2 or TRBV6-3 and TRBJ2-7; no reliable D call. Trimming removed 4 bases from V and 7 bases from J, with 17 bases in between. CDR3 length equals 14 residues. CDR1 and CDR2 from the germline V gene are MNHEY and SVGEGT. This CDR3 is CASSSPKPLEEQYF. DNA for the CDR3: TGTGCCAGCAGTTCCCCGAAACCTTTGGAGGAGCAGTACTTC.

This chain joins TRBV6-5 and TRBJ1-6; D is unclear. Per germline, CDR1 MNHEY and CDR2 SVGAGI. Trimming left V 5 bases short and J 5 bases short, with 7 bases between. The CDR3 loop spans 13 amino acids. The CDR3 here is CASSTKDNSPLHF. CDR3 nucleotide sequence: TGTGCCAGCAGTACAAAAGATAATTCACCCCTCCACTTT.

The rearrangement joins TRBV28 to TRBJ2-7; TRBD1 matches 10 bases. CDR3 length equals 14 residues. From germline, CDR1 is MDHEN and CDR2 SYDVKM. Trimming at V came to 8 bases and at J to 4 bases, leaving 8 bases not matched to a gene. The CDR3 sequence: CASLLGGQGYEQYF. CDR3 sequence (DNA): TGTGCCAGCCTCCTAGGGGGACAGGGGTACGAGCAGTACTTC.

The chain couples TRBV5-4 to TRBJ2-3; TRBD2 matches at 10 bases. Germline values: CDR1 SGHNT, CDR2 YYREEE (reference sequence). J was trimmed by 3 bases and V by 1 base; bases with no gene match: 5. This CDR3 has 16 amino acids. The CDR3 loop reads CASSLISGGATDTQYF. For the CDR3, the DNA is TGTGCCAGCAGCTTGATAAGCGGGGGGGCAACAGATACGCAGTATTTT.

This clone was recorded once. The rearrangement joins TRBV27 to TRBJ1-6; D may be TRBD1 (5 bases). The germline V and J ends were trimmed by 7 bases and 4 bases, with 14 bases remaining between them. CDR1 is MNHEY, CDR2 SMNVEV, per germline (reference sequence). This CDR3 comprises 15 residues. CDR3 region: CASNESAGYNSPLHF. CDR3 DNA: TGTGCCAGCAACGAAAGCGCAGGGTATAATTCACCCCTCCACTTT.

The chain combines TRBV19 with TRBJ2-1, with a weak D call TRBD2 (6 bases). The germline gives CDR1 LNHDA, CDR2 SQIVND (reference sequence). The CDR3 spans 15 residues. Trimming shortened V by 2 bases and J by 9 bases, and 17 bases separated the two germline ends. CDR3 sequence: CASSIKALSGSEQFF. The DNA of the CDR3 is TGTGCCAGTAGTATAAAGGCGTTGAGCGGGTCTGAGCAGTTCTTC.

This chain joins TRBV25-1 and TRBJ1-4; D is possibly TRBD1 (5 bases). The CDR3 covers 14 residues. V shed 4 bases and J shed 8 bases, with 14 bases lying between them. CDR1 is MGHDK and CDR2 is SYGVNS in the germline V gene. The CDR3 protein is CASSARVGGEKLFF. Here the CDR3 DNA reads TGTGCCAGCAGTGCCAGGGTAGGAGGGGAAAAACTGTTTTTT.

This sequence joins TRBV11-3 and TRBJ2-2; TRBD2 agrees at 11 bases. This CDR3 has 17 amino acids. Losses at the gene ends were 0 bases for V and 6 bases for J; bases not matched to a gene: 6. Germline V gene sequence: CDR1 SGHNT, CDR2 YENEEA. CDR3 in DNA: TGTGCCAGCAGCTTAGATCGTAGACTAGCGGGGCCCGGGGAGCTGTTTTTT. Amino acid sequence: CASSLDRRLAGPGELFF.

V usage is TRBV27 and J usage is TRBJ1-2; possibly TRBD1 for D (6 bases). The CDR3 spans 15 residues. Germline CDR1 MNHEY, CDR2 SMNVEV (reference sequence). Trimming stripped 5 bases from V and 4 bases from J, with 17 bases between. CDR3: CASSHAGTTIYGYTF. CDR3 nucleotides: TGTGCCAGCAGTCACGCCGGGACAACCATCTATGGCTACACCTTC.

The chain joins TRBV7-2 to TRBJ1-4, with unresolved D. Per germline, CDR1 SGHTA and CDR2 FQGNSA. The CDR3 loop spans 14 amino acids. V was shortened by 6 bases and J by 6 bases, with 14 bases between the two germline ends. The CDR3 region is CASSPQRVDEKLFF. CDR3 coding DNA: TGTGCCAGCAGTCCACAGAGGGTCGATGAAAAACTGTTTTTT.

CDR3 sequence reads: CASSLDSKTEAFF. The CDR3 DNA reads as TGTGCCAGCAGCTTAGACAGCAAGACTGAAGCTTTCTTT. The rearrangement joins TRBV7-9 to TRBJ1-1; D unclear. Deletions cut 1 base from V and 5 bases from J, with 8 bases between. The CDR3 covers 13 residues. CDR1 and CDR2 (germline): SEHNR, FQNEAQ (reference sequence). The whole variable domain, remainder taken from reference TRBV7-9 and TRBJ1-1, is DTGVSQNPRHKITKRGQNVTFRCDPISEHNRLYWYRQTLGQGPEFLTYFQNEAQLEKSRLLSDRFSAERPKGSFSTLEIQRTEQGDSAMYLCASSLDSKTEAFFGQGTRLTVV.

This clone was seen only a few times. V usage is TRBV15 and J usage is TRBJ1-1; D might be TRBD1 (6 bases). Germline V gene sequence: CDR1 LNHNV, CDR2 YYDKDF (reference sequence). V was shortened by 3 bases and J by 4 bases, with 18 bases between the two germline ends. The CDR3 loop spans 16 amino acids. In nucleotides, the CDR3 is TGTGCCACCAGCAGCATCAGGACAGCGACGGGCACTGAAGCTTTCTTT. Residues: CATSSIRTATGTEAFF.

This rearrangement joins TRBV7-2 to TRBJ2-7; the D is unclear. The CDR3 totals 14 residues. V dropped 5 bases and J dropped 2 bases, with 13 bases sitting between them. Germline V gene lookup returns CDR1 SGHTA and CDR2 FQGNSA. CDR3 sequence: CASSASRGPYEQYF. In DNA, the CDR3 is TGTGCCAGCAGCGCATCCAGAGGTCCCTACGAGCAGTACTTC.

The CDR3 is CASNQDSKISGYTF. CDR3 DNA sequence: TGTGCCAGCAACCAGGACAGTAAAATCTCTGGCTACACCTTC. The chain combines TRBV2 with TRBJ1-2, with a tentative D call TRBD1 (6 bases). Trimming removed 7 bases from V and 7 bases from J, with 19 bases in between. There are 14 residues in the CDR3. Germline CDR1 reads SNHLY; CDR2 reads FYNNEI. The complete variable domain, with remaining parts taken from reference TRBV2 and TRBJ1-2, reads EPEVTQTPSHQVTQMGQEVILRCVPISNHLYFYWYRQILGQKVEFLVSFYNNEISEKSEIFDDQFSVERPDGSNFTLKIRSTKLEDSAMYFCASNQDSKISGYTFGSGTRLTVV.

V usage is TRBV29-1 and J usage is TRBJ2-2; TRBD1 matches 11 bases. The CDR3 extends over 15 amino acids. Germline V gives CDR1 SQVTM, CDR2 ANQGSEA. Losses at the gene ends were 5 bases for V and 2 bases for J; bases not matched to a gene: 4. Here the CDR3 reads CSVHGQGANTGELFF. CDR3 coding DNA: TGCAGCGTTCATGGACAGGGGGCAAACACCGGGGAGCTGTTTTTT.

This clone was found once. The rearrangement links TRBV2 to TRBJ1-5; D might be TRBD1 (5 bases). Trimming pared 3 bases from V and 6 bases from J, leaving 9 bases between. Germline CDR1 and CDR2: SNHLY and FYNNEI. This CDR3 has 13 residues. CDR3 sequence (DNA): TGTGCCAGCAGTGACGGGGGGGGTCAGCCCCAGCATTTT. Translating gives CASSDGGGQPQHF.

V usage is TRBV5-1 and J usage is TRBJ2-7, with TRBD2 as a possible D gene (6 bases). V was trimmed by 6 bases and J by 5 bases, leaving 18 bases between them. This CDR3 has 14 residues. Germline V lookup: CDR1 SGHRS, CDR2 YFSETQ. This CDR3 reads CASTMGGNHDEQYF. In DNA, the CDR3 is TGCGCCAGCACCATGGGCGGGAACCATGACGAGCAGTACTTC. The full variable domain, completed using reference TRBV5-1 and TRBJ2-7, is KAGVTQTPRYLIKTRGQQVTLSCSPISGHRSVSWYQQTPGQGLQFLFEYFSETQRNKGNFPGRFSGRQFSNSRSEMNVSTLELGDSALYLCASTMGGNHDEQYFGPGTRLTVT.

The V call is TRBV4-3, the J call TRBJ1-4; tentatively, D is TRBD1 (6 bases). Trimming stripped 4 bases from V and 1 base from J, with 10 bases between. From germline, CDR1 is LGHNA and CDR2 YSLEER. The CDR3 sequence is 15 residues long. CDR3 sequence: CASSRDTVTNEKLFF. The CDR3 DNA is TGCGCCAGCAGCCGGGACACCGTAACTAATGAAAAACTGTTTTTT.

The gene calls are TRBV5-1 and TRBJ1-6, with D unclear. CDR1 SGHRS and CDR2 YFSETQ come from the germline V gene. CDR3 length: 13 residues. Trimming stripped 0 bases from V and 7 bases from J, with 5 bases between. The CDR3 protein is CASSLVENSPLHF. In nucleotides, the CDR3 is TGCGCCAGCAGCTTGGTAGAGAATTCACCCCTCCACTTT. Full variable domain (rest looked up from reference TRBV5-1 and TRBJ1-6): KAGVTQTPRYLIKTRGQQVTLSCSPISGHRSVSWYQQTPGQGLQFLFEYFSETQRNKGNFPGRFSGRQFSNSRSEMNVSTLELGDSALYLCASSLVENSPLHFGNGTRLTVT.

The CDR3 sequence is CASRNGYLNTGELFF. The CDR3 DNA reads TGTGCCAGCAGGAACGGGTACCTGAACACCGGGGAGCTGTTTTTT. The chain joins TRBV7-2 to TRBJ2-2; D remains unclear. Per the germline V gene, CDR1 is SGHTA and CDR2 is FQGNSA. CDR3 length equals 15 residues. V shed 6 bases and J shed 1 base, with 12 bases lying between them.